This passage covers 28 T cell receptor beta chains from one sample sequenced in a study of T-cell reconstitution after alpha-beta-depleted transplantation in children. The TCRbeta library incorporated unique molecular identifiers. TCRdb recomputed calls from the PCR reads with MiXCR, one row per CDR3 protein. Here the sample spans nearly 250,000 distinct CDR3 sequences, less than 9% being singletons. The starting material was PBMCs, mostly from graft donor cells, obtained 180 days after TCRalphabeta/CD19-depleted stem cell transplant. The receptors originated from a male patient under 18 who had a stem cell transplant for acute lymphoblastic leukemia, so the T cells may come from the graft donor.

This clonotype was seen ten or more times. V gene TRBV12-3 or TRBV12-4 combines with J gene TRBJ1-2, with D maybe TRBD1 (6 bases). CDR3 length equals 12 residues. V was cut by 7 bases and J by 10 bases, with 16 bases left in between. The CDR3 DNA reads TGTGCCAGCATCGCTCCGGGACAACTCTACACCTTC. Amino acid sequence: CASIAPGQLYTF.

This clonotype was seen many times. For the CDR3, the DNA is TGCAGCGTTGAAAGGGATGGATCCCAAGAGACCCAGTACTTC. As protein: CSVERDGSQETQYF. V usage is TRBV29-1 and J usage is TRBJ2-5; D uncertain. Germline CDR1 reads SQVTM; CDR2 reads ANQGSEA. The CDR3 is 14 residues long. The ends were cut back, 2 bases at V and 1 base at J, with 11 bases in the middle.

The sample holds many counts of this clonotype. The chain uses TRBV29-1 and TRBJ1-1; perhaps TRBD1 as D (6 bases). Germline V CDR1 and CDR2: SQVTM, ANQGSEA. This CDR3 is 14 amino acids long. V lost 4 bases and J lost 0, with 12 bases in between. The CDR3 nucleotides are TGCAGCGTTGGAGGACAGCGAATGAACACTGAAGCTTTCTTT. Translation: CSVGGQRMNTEAFF.

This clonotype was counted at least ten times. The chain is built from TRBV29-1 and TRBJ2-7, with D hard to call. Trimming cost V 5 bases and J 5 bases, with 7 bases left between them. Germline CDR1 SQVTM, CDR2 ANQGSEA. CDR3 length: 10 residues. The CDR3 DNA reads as TGCAGCGTTAGGAGTCACGAGCAGTACTTC. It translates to CSVRSHEQYF.

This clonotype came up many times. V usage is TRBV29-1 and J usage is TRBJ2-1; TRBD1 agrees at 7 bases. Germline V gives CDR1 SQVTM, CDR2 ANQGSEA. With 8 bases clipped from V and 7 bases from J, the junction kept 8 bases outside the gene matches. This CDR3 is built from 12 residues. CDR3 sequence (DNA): TGCAGCACCGGGACAGTTACAAATGAGCAGTTCTTC. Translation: CSTGTVTNEQFF.

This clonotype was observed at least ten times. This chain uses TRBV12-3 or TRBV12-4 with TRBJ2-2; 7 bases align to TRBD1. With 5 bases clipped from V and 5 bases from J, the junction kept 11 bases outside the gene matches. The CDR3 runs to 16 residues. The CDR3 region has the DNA TGTGCCAGCAGTATATACAGGGGAAAGGGAACCGGGGAGCTGTTTTTT. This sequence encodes CASSIYRGKGTGELFF.

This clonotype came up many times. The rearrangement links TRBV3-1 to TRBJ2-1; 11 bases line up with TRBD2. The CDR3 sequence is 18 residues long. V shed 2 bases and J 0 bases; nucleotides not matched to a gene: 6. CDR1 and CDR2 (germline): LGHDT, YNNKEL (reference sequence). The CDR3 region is CASSQTSGGASSYNEQFF. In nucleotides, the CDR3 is TGTGCCAGCAGCCAAACTAGCGGGGGCGCTAGCTCCTACAATGAGCAGTTCTTC.

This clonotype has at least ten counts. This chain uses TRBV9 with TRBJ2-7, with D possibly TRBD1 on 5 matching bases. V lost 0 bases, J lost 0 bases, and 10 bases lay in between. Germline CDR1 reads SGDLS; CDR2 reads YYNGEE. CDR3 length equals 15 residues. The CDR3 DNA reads TGTGCCAGCAGCGTAGCCCCAGGGTCCTCCTACGAGCAGTACTTC. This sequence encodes CASSVAPGSSYEQYF.

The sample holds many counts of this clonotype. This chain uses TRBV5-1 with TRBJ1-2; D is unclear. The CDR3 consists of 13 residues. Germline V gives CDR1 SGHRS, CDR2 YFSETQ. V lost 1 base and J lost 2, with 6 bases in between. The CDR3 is CASSLRGNYGYTF. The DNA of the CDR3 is TGCGCCAGCAGCTTGCGAGGGAACTATGGCTACACCTTC.

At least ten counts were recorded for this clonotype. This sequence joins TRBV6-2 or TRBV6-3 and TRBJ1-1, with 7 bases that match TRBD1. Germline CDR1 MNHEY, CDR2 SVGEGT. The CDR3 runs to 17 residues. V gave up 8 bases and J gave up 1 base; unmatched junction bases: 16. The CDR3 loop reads CASHPDRVVRWNTEAFF. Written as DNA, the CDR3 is TGTGCCAGCCACCCCGACAGGGTAGTGCGGTGGAACACTGAAGCTTTCTTT.

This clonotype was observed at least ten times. The CDR3 region has the DNA TGTGCCAGTAGTCTCTTACTGGGGTCGTCTGGGGAGCTGTTTTTT. The encoded protein is CASSLLLGSSGELFF. The chain uses TRBV19 and TRBJ2-2; the D is unclear. V lost 5 bases to trimming and J lost 8 bases, with 18 bases between them. The CDR3 is 15 amino acids. Germline V gene data show CDR1 as LNHDA and CDR2 as SQIVND (reference sequence).

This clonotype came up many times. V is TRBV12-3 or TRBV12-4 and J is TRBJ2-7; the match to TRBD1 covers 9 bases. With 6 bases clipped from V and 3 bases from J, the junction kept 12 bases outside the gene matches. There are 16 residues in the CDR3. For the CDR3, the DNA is TGTGCCAGCAGCCGGTCGGGGGACAGGGCCGTCTACGAGCAGTACTTC. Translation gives CASSRSGDRAVYEQYF.

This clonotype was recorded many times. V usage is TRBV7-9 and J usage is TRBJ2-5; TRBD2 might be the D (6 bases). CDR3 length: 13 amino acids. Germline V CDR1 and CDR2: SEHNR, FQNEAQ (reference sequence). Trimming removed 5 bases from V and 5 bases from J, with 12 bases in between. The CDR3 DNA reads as TGTGCCAGCAGCCCCCGGGAGAGTGAGACCCAGTACTTC. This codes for CASSPRESETQYF.

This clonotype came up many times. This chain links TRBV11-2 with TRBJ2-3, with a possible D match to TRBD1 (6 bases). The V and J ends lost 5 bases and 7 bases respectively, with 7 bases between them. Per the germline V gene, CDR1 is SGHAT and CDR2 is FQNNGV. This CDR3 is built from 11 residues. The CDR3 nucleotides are TGTGCCAGCAGCGGGGGCTATACGCAGTATTTT. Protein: CASSGGYTQYF.

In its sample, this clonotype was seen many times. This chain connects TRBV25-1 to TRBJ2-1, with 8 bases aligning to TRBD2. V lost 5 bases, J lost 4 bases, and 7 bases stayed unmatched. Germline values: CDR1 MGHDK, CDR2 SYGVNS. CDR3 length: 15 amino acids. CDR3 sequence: CASSLRAGAYNEQFF. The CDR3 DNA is TGTGCCAGCAGTCTCAGAGCGGGGGCTTACAATGAGCAGTTCTTC.

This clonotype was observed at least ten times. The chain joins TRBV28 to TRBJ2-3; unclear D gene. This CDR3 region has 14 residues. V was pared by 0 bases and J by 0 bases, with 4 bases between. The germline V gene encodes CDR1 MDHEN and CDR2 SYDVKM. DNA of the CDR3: TGTGCCAGCAGTTTATGGGGTAGCACAGATACGCAGTATTTT. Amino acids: CASSLWGSTDTQYF.

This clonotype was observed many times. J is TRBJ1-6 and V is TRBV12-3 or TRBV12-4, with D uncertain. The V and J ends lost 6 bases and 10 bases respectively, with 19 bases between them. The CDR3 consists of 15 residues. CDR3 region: CASSPEGQGYSPLHF. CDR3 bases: TGTGCCAGCAGCCCCGAAGGCCAAGGTTACTCACCCCTCCACTTT.

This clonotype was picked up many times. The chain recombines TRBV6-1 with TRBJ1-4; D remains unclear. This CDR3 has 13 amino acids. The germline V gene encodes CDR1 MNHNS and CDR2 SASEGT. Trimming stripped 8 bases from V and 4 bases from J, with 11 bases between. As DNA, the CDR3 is TGTGCCAGCTGGACCACAGTTAATGAAAAACTGTTTTTT. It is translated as CASWTTVNEKLFF.

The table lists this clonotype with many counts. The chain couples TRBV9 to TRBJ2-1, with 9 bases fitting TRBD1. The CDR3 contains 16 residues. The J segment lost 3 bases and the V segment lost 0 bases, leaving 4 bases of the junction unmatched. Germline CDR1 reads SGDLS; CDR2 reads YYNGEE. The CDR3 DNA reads TGTGCCAGCAGCGTAGACCCGACAGGGGGCTACAATGAGCAGTTCTTC. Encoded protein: CASSVDPTGGYNEQFF.

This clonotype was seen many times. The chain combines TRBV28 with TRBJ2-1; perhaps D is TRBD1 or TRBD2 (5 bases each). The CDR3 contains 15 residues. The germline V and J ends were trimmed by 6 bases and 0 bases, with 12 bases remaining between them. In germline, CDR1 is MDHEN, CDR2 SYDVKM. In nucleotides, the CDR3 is TGTGCCAGCAGAAGAGGGGCCCTCTCCTACAATGAGCAGTTCTTC. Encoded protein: CASRRGALSYNEQFF. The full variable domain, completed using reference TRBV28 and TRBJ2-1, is DVKVTQSSRYLVKRTGEKVFLECVQDMDHENMFWYRQDPGLGLRLIYFSYDVKMKEKGDIPEGYSVSREKKERFSLILESASTNQTSMYLCASRRGALSYNEQFFGPGTRLTVL.

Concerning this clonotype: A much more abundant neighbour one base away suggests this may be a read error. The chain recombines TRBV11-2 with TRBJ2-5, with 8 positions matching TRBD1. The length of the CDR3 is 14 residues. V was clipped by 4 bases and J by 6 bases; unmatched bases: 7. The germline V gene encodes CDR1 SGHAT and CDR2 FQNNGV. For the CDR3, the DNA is TGTGCCAGCAGCTGGACAGGGATAAGGCAGACCCAGTACTTC. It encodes CASSWTGIRQTQYF.

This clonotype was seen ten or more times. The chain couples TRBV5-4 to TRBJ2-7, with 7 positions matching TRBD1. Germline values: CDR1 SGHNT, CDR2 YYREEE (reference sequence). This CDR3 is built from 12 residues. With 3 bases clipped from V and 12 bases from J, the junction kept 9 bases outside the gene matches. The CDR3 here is CASSSEGTASYF. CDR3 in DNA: TGTGCCAGCAGCTCCGAAGGGACAGCTTCGTACTTC.

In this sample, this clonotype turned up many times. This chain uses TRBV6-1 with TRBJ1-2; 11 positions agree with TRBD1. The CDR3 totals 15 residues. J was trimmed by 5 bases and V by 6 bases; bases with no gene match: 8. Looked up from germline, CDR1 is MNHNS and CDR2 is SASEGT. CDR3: CASREDRGLGYGYTF. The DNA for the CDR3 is TGTGCCAGCAGAGAGGACAGGGGGCTAGGTTATGGCTACACCTTC.

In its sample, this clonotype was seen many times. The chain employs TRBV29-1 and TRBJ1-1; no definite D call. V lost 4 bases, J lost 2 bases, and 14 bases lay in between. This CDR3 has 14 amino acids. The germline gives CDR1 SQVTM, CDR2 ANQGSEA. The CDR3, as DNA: TGCAGCGTTGCCTCCACCCTTTTCAACACTGAAGCTTTCTTT. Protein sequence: CSVASTLFNTEAFF.

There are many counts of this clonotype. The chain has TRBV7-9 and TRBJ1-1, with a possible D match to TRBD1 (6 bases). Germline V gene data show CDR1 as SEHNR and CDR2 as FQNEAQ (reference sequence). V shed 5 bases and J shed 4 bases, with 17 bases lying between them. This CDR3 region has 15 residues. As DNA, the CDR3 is TGTGCCAGCAGCCCGGTCAGGGGAGGACCCACTGAAGCTTTCTTT. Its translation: CASSPVRGGPTEAFF.

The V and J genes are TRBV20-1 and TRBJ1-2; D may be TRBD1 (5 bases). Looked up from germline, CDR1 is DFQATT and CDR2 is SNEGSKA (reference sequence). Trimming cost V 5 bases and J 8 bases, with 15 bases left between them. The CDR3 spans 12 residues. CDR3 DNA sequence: TGCAGTGCTTGCGTCCAGGGTGAAGGCTACACCTTC. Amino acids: CSACVQGEGYTF.

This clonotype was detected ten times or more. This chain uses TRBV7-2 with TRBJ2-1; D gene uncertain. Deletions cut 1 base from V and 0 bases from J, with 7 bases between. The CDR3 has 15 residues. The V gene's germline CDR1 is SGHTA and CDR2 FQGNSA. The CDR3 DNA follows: TGTGCCAGCAGCTTAGGTCCTAACTCCTACAATGAGCAGTTCTTC. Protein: CASSLGPNSYNEQFF.

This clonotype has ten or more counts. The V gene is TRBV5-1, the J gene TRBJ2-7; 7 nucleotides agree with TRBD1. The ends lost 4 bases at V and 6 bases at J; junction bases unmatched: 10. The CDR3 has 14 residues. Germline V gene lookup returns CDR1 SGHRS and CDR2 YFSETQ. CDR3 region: CASSTRGRESEQYF. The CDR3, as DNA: TGCGCCAGCAGCACGAGGGGGCGAGAGAGCGAGCAGTACTTC.